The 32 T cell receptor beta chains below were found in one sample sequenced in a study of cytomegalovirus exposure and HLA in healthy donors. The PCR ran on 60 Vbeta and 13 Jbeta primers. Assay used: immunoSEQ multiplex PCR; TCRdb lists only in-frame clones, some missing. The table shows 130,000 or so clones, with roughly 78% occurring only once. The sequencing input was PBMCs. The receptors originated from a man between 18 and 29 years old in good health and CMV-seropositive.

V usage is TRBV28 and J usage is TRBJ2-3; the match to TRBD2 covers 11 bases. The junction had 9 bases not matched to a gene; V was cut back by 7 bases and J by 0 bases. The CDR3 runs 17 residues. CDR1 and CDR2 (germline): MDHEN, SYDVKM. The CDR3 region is CASTVAGGLSSTDTQYF. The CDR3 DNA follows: TGTGCCAGCACCGTAGCGGGAGGGCTGTCCAGCACAGATACGCAGTATTTT.

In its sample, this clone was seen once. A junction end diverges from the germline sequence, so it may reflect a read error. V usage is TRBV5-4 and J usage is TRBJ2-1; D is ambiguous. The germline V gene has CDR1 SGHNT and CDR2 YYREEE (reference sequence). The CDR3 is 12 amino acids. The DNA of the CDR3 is TGTGCCAGCAGCTTGGTTGACAATAAGCAGTTCTTC. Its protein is CASSLVDNKQFF.

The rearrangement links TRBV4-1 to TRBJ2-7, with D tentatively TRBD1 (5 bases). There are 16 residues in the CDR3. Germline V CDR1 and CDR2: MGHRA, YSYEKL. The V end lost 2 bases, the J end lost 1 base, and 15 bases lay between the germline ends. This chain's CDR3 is CASSQTASTVSYEQYF. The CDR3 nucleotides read TGCGCCAGCAGCCAAACCGCATCGACAGTATCCTACGAGCAGTACTTC.

CDR3 in amino acids: CASSQEGVVAGGETQYF. The CDR3 DNA reads as TGCGCCAGCAGCCAAGAAGGGGTGGTAGCGGGAGGAGAGACCCAGTACTTC. V gene TRBV4-1 combines with J gene TRBJ2-5; TRBD2 matches at 10 bases. V shed 0 bases and J 4 bases; nucleotides not matched to a gene: 8. Germline loops: CDR1 MGHRA, CDR2 YSYEKL. The CDR3 totals 17 residues.

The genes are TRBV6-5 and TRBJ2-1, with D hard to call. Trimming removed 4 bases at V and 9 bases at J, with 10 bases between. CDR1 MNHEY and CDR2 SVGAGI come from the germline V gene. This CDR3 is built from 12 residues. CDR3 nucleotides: TGTGCCAGCAGTTCCCTGAGCACTGAGCAGTTCTTC. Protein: CASSSLSTEQFF.

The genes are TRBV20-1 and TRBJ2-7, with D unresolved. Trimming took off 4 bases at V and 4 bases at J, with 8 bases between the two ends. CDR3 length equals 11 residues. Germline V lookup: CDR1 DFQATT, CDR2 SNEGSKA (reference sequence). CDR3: CSATEYYEQYF. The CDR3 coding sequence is TGCAGTGCTACAGAGTATTACGAGCAGTACTTC.

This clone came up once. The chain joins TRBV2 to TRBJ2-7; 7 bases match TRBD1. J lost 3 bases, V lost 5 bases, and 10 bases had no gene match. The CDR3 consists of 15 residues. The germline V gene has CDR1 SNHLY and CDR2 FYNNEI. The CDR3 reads CASSPGTVSYYEQYF. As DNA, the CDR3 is TGTGCCAGCAGTCCTGGGACAGTTAGTTACTACGAGCAGTACTTC.

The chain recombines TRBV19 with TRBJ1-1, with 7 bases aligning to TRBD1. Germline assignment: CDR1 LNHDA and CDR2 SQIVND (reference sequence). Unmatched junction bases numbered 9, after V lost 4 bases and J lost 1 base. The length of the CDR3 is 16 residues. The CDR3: CASSRTTGVENTEAFF. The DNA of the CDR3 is TGTGCCAGTAGTAGAACTACAGGGGTAGAGAACACTGAAGCTTTCTTT.

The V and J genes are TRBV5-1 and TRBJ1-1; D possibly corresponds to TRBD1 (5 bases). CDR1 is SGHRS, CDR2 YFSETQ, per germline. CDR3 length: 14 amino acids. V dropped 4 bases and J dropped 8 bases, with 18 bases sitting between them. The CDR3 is CASSTRDSRGEAFF. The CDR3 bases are TGCGCCAGCAGCACCAGGGACTCGAGGGGAGAAGCTTTCTTT. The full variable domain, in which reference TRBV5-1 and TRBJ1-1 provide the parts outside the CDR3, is KAGVTQTPRYLIKTRGQQVTLSCSPISGHRSVSWYQQTPGQGLQFLFEYFSETQRNKGNFPGRFSGRQFSNSRSEMNVSTLELGDSALYLCASSTRDSRGEAFFGQGTRLTVV.

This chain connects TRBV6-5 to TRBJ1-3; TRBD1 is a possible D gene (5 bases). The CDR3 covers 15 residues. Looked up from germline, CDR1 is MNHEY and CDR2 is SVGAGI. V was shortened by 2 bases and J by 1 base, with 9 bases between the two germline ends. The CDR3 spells CASSYTTGSGNTIYF. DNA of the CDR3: TGTGCCAGCAGTTACACTACAGGATCTGGAAACACCATATATTTT.

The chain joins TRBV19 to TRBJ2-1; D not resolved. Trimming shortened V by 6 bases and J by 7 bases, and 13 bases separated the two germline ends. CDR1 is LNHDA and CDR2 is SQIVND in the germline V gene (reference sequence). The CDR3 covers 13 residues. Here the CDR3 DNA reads TGTGCCAGTAGGTCGGAGCGTTGGAATGAGCAGTTCTTC. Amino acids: CASRSERWNEQFF.

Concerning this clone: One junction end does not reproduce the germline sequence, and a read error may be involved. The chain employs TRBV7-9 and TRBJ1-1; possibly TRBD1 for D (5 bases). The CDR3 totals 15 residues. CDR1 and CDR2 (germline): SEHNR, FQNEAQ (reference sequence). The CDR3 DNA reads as TGTTCCAGCAGCTTGAGGCAGGGAAAAGGGACTGAAGCTTTCTTT. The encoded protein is CSSSLRQGKGTEAFF.

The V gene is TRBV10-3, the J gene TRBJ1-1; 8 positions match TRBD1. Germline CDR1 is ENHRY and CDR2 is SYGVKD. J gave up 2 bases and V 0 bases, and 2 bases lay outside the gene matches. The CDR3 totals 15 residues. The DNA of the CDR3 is TGTGCCATCAGTGAGTCCGGACAGGGCAACACTGAAGCTTTCTTT. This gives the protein CAISESGQGNTEAFF.

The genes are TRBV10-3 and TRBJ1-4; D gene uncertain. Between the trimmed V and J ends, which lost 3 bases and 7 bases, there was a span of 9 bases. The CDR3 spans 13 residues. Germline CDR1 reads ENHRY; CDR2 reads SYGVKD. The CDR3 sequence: CAISEGGSEKLFF. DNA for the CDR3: TGTGCCATCAGTGAAGGCGGCAGTGAAAAACTGTTTTTT.

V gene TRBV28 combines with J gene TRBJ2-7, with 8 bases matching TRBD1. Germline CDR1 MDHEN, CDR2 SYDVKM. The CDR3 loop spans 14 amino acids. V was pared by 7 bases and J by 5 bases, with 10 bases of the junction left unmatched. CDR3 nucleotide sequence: TGTGCCAGCACCCCTCAGGGGGCGCGCCACGAGCAGTACTTC. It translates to CASTPQGARHEQYF.

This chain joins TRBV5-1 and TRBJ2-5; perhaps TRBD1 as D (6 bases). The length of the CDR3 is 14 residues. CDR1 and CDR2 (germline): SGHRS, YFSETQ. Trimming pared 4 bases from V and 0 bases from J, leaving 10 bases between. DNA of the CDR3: TGCGCCAGCAGCCCCGGACAGTACCAAGAGACCCAGTACTTC. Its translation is CASSPGQYQETQYF.

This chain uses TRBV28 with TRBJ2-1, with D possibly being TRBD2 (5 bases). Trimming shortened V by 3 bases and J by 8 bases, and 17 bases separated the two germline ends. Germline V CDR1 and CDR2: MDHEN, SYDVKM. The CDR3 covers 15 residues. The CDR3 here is CASSFPLRGIHEQFF. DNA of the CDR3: TGTGCCAGCAGTTTCCCTCTTAGAGGGATCCATGAGCAGTTCTTC.

This CDR3 reads CASSLQVAVTQETQYF. The CDR3 DNA reads as TGTGCCAGCAGTTTGCAGGTAGCGGTAACCCAAGAGACCCAGTACTTC. The rearrangement joins TRBV28 to TRBJ2-5; tentatively, D is TRBD2 (6 bases). Per the germline V gene, CDR1 is MDHEN and CDR2 is SYDVKM. V gave up 3 bases and J gave up 1 base, with 15 bases separating them. The CDR3 consists of 16 residues. Filled out from reference TRBV28 and TRBJ2-5, the complete variable domain reads DVKVTQSSRYLVKRTGEKVFLECVQDMDHENMFWYRQDPGLGLRLIYFSYDVKMKEKGDIPEGYSVSREKKERFSLILESASTNQTSMYLCASSLQVAVTQETQYFGPGTRLLVL.

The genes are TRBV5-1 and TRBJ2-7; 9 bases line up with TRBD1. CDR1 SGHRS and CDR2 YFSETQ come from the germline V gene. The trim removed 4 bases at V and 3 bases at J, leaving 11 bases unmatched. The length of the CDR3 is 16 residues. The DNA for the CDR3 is TGCGCCAGCAGCCGGACACCGGGACAGGGAAGCTACGAGCAGTACTTC. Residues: CASSRTPGQGSYEQYF.

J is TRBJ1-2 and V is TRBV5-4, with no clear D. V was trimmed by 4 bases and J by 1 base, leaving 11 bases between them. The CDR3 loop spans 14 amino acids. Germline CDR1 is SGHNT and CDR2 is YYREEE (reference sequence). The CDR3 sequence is CASSRLPLNYGYTF. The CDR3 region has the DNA TGTGCCAGCAGCCGTTTACCACTTAACTATGGCTACACCTTC. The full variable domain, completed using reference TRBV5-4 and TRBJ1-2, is ETGVTQSPTHLIKTRGQQVTLRCSSQSGHNTVSWYQQALGQGPQFIFQYYREEENGRGNFPPRFSGLQFPNYSSELNVNALELDDSALYLCASSRLPLNYGYTFGSGTRLTVV.

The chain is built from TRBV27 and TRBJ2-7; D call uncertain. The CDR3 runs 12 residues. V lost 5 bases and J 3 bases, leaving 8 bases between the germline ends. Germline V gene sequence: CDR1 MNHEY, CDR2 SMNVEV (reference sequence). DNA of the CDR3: TGTGCCAGCAGTCTGGCAGGCTACGAGCAGTACTTC. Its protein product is CASSLAGYEQYF.

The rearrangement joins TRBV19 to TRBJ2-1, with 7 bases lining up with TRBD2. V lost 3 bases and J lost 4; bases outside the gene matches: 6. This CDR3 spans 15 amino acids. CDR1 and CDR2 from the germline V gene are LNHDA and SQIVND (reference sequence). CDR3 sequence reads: CASSMRGREYNEQFF. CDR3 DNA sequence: TGTGCCAGTAGTATGCGCGGGAGAGAGTACAATGAGCAGTTCTTC.

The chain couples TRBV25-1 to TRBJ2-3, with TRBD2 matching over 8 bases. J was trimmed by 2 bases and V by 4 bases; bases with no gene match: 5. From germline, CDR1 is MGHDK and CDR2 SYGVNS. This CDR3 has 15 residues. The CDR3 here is CASSGGSGNTDTQYF. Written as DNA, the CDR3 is TGTGCCAGCAGTGGGGGTAGCGGGAACACAGATACGCAGTATTTT.

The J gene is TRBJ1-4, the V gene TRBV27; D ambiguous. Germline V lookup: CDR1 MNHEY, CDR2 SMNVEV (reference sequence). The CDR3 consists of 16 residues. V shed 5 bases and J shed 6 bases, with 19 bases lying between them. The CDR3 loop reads CASSDDYFKSDEKLFF. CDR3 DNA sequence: TGTGCCAGCAGTGATGATTACTTTAAATCGGATGAAAAACTGTTTTTT.

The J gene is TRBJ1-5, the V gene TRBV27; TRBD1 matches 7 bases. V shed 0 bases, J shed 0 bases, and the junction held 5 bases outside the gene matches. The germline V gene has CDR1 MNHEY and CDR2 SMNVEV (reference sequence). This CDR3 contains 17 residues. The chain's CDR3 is CASSLSGGQFSNQPQHF. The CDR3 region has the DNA TGTGCCAGCAGTTTATCGGGGGGACAGTTTAGCAATCAGCCCCAGCATTTT.

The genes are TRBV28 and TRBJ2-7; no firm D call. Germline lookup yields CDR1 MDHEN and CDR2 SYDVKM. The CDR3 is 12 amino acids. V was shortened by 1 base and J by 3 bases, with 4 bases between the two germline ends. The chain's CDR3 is CASSLLNYEQYF. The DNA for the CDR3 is TGTGCCAGCAGTTTATTAAACTACGAGCAGTACTTC.

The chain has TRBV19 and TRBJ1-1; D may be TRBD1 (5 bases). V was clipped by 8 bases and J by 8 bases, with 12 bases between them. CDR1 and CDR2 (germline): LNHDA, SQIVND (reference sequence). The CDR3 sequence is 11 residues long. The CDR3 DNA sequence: TGTGCCAGTGGAACCCACAGGGAAGCTTTCTTT. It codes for CASGTHREAFF.

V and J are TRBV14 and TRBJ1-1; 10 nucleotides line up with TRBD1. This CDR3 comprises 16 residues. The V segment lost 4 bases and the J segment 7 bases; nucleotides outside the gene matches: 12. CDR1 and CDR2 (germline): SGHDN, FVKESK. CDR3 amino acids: CASSRWTGGDGGEAFF. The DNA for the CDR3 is TGTGCCAGCAGCCGTTGGACAGGGGGAGATGGGGGTGAAGCTTTCTTT.

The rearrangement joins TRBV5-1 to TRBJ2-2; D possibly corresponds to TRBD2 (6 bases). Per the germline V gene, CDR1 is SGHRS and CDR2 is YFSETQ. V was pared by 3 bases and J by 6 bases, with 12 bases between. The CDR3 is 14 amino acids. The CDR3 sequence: CASSSSLAAGELFF. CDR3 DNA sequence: TGCGCCAGCAGCTCGTCACTAGCTGCCGGGGAGCTGTTTTTT.

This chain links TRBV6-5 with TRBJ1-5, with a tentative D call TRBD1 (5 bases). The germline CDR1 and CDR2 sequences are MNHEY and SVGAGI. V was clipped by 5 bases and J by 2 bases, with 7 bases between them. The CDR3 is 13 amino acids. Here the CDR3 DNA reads TGTGCCAGCAGTCTCAGGGGCAATCAGCCCCAGCATTTT. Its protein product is CASSLRGNQPQHF.

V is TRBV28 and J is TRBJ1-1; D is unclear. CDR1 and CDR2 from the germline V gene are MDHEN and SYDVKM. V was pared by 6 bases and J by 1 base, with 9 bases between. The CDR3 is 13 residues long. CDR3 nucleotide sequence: TGTGCCAGCAGGGTACACCGGAACACTGAAGCTTTCTTT. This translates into CASRVHRNTEAFF.

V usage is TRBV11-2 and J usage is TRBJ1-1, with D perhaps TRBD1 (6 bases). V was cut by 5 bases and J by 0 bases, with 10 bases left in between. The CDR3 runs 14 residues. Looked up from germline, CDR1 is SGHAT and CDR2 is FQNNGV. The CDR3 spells CASSERTVNTEAFF. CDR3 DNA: TGTGCCAGCAGCGAAAGGACAGTGAACACTGAAGCTTTCTTT.